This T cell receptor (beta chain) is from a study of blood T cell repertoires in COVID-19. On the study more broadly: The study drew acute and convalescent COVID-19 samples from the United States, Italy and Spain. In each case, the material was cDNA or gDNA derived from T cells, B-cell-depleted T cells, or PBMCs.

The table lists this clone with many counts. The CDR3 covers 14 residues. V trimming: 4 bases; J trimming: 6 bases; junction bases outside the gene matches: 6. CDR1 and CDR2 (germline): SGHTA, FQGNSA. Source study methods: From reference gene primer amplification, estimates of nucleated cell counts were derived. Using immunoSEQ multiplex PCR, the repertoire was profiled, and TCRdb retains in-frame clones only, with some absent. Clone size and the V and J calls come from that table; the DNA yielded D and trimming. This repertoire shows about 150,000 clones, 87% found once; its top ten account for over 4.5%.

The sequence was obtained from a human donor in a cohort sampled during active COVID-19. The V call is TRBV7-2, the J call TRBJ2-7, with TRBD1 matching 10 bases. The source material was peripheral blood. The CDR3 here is CASSSRQGAFEQYF. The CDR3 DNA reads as TGTGCCAGCAGCTCGAGACAGGGGGCTTTCGAGCAGTACTTC.